The clone carrying this T cell receptor (beta chain) is called medium-sized (0.01 to 0.1%) based on its frequency. Its antigen is unknown. The data belong to a study of T cell clusters in autoimmune cytopenias. Background on the study: TRB sequencing had a median approximately 53,000 reads and about 2,500 distinct clonotypes per sample.

TRB was amplified from 250 ng of peripheral blood genomic DNA per sample. One tube held mixed TRB-A and TRB-B primer pools for touch-down PCR. After re-calling the multiplex PCR reads, TCRdb lists one entry per CDR3 protein, DNA absent. Its table lists about 7,500 distinct CDR3 sequences. Germline V CDR1 and CDR2: MNHEY, SVGAGI. The CDR3 spans 12 residues. General observations from the study: TRB repertoire shifts in secondary cytopenia and chronic lymphocytic leukemia mostly reflected lymphoma, not autoimmunity. Exclusive TRB clusters were around 3-fold more numerous in healthy donors than in active autoimmune hepatitis.

The chain joins TRBV6-5 to TRBJ1-2; TCRdb picks TRBD1, but there is no DNA to check that call. The TCR comes from a human donor with an autoimmune cytopenia or autoimmune hepatitis (not recorded which). The sequenced material came from peripheral blood. CDR3 amino acids: CASSTPAYGYTF.